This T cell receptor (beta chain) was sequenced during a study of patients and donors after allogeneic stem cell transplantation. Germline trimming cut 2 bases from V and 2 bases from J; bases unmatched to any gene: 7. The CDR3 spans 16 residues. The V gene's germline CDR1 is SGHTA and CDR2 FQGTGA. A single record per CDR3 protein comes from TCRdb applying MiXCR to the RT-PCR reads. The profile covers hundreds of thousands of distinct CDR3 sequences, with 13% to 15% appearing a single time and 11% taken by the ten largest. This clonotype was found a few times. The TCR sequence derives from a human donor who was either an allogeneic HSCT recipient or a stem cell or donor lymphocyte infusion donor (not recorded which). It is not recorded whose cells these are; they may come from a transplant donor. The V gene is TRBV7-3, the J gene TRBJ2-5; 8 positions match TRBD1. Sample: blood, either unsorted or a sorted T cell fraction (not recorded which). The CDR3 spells CASSLGPGGRQETQYF. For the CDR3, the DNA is TGTGCCAGCAGCTTAGGGCCAGGGGGCCGACAAGAGACCCAGTACTTC. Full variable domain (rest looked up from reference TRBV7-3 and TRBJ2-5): GAGVSQTPSNKVTEKGKYVELRCDPISGHTALYWYRQSLGQGPEFLIYFQGTGAADDSGLPNDRFFAVRPEGSVSTLKIQRTERGDSAVYLCASSLGPGGRQETQYFGPGTRLLVL.